The 18 T cell receptor beta chains in this list originate from one sample, sequenced in a study of blood T cell repertoires in COVID-19. Assay used: immunoSEQ multiplex PCR; TCRdb lists only in-frame clones, some missing. The sample records fewer than 200,000 clones, around 76% being singletons. Sequencing was carried out using peripheral blood. These receptors were collected from a woman aged 55-70 years with COVID-19, enrolled during active disease.

The rearrangement uses TRBV6-5 and TRBJ2-1, with 8 bases aligning to TRBD2. Germline-derived CDR1 and CDR2 are MNHEY and SVGAGI. The CDR3 extends over 14 amino acids. Trimming removed 7 bases from V and 9 bases from J; junction bases left unmatched: 11. The CDR3 DNA reads as TGTGCCAGCAAAGCGCCCGGGAGGGCCGGTGAGCAGTTCTTC. Residues: CASKAPGRAGEQFF.

V usage is TRBV29-1 and J usage is TRBJ1-1; 9 positions match TRBD1. Trimming took 4 bases from V and 3 from J; bases not matched to a gene: 15. The CDR3 has 17 amino acids. CDR1 SQVTM and CDR2 ANQGSEA come from the germline V gene. The CDR3, as DNA: TGCAGCGTTGTACCTTTCACCGGGACAGGGCCGGACACTGAAGCTTTCTTT. Translation gives CSVVPFTGTGPDTEAFF.

The CDR3 loop is CASSLGQGDEKLFF. CDR3 nucleotides: TGTGCCAGCAGCTTGGGACAGGGGGATGAAAAACTGTTTTTT. The chain has TRBV5-4 and TRBJ1-4; 9 bases agree with TRBD1. Germline values: CDR1 SGHNT, CDR2 YYREEE (reference sequence). V lost 0 bases to trimming and J lost 6 bases; unmatched junction nucleotides: 0. The CDR3 spans 14 residues.

The V and J genes are TRBV27 and TRBJ2-3, with D perhaps matching TRBD1 (6 bases). CDR1 is MNHEY and CDR2 is SMNVEV in the germline V gene (reference sequence). CDR3 length: 16 residues. With 2 bases removed from V and 2 bases from J, the gap between germline ends came to 14 bases. The CDR3 DNA is TGTGCCAGCAGTTTAAGGGGGACACCAAACACAGATACGCAGTATTTT. It specifies CASSLRGTPNTDTQYF.

The chain uses TRBV4-3 and TRBJ1-4; D is ambiguous. The germline V gene has CDR1 LGHNA and CDR2 YSLEER. Trimming pared 3 bases from V and 6 bases from J, leaving 5 bases between. This CDR3 comprises 12 residues. CDR3: CASSHLDEKLFF. CDR3 DNA sequence: TGCGCCAGCAGCCATCTCGATGAAAAACTGTTTTTT.

The chain employs TRBV19 and TRBJ1-1; the match to TRBD1 covers 8 bases. J gave up 1 base and V 8 bases, and 3 bases lay outside the gene matches. Germline V gene sequence: CDR1 LNHDA, CDR2 SQIVND (reference sequence). The CDR3 loop spans 13 amino acids. The CDR3 here is CASGRGPNTEAFF. In nucleotides, the CDR3 is TGTGCCAGTGGCAGGGGGCCGAACACTGAAGCTTTCTTT.

CDR3 loop: CASSQDGGTGYNSPLHF. In DNA form, the CDR3 reads TGCGCCAGCAGCCAAGATGGCGGGACAGGGTATAATTCACCCCTCCACTTT. The chain combines TRBV4-3 with TRBJ1-6; TRBD1 matches at 9 bases. The CDR3 extends over 17 amino acids. V dropped 0 bases and J dropped 4; count of bases not matched to a gene: 4. The germline CDR1 and CDR2 sequences are LGHNA and YSLEER.

The V and J genes are TRBV19 and TRBJ1-5, with 8 bases aligning to TRBD1. The V segment lost 10 bases and the J segment 2 bases; nucleotides outside the gene matches: 19. Germline V gene data show CDR1 as LNHDA and CDR2 as SQIVND (reference sequence). The length of the CDR3 is 18 residues. The CDR3, as DNA: TGTGCCACCCACCCCTGGACCACAGGGGGAAGGGGCAATCAGCCCCAGCATTTT. Its translation: CATHPWTTGGRGNQPQHF.

The J gene is TRBJ1-3, the V gene TRBV3-1 (or the pseudogene TRBV3-2); tentative D call: TRBD1 (6 bases). Germline V gene sequence: CDR1 LGHDT, CDR2 YNNKEL (reference sequence). Trimming removed 5 bases from V and 2 bases from J, with 10 bases in between. The CDR3 sequence is 14 residues long. In nucleotides, the CDR3 is TGTGCCAGCAGCGTAGGGGGTGCTGGAAACACCATATATTTT. Its protein is CASSVGGAGNTIYF.

DNA of the CDR3: TGCAGCGTCCCGAATCCCAGGGGAATCGATACGCAGTATTTT. Its translation: CSVPNPRGIDTQYF. The rearrangement uses TRBV29-1 and TRBJ2-3; D is possibly TRBD1 (6 bases). Trimming cost V 6 bases and J 6 bases, with 19 bases left between them. The CDR3 runs to 14 residues. CDR1 and CDR2 from the germline V gene are SQVTM and ANQGSEA.

This clone has a handful of counts. The chain employs TRBV19 and TRBJ1-1; 8 bases align to TRBD1. Germline V gene sequence: CDR1 LNHDA, CDR2 SQIVND (reference sequence). V shed 6 bases and J 1 base; nucleotides not matched to a gene: 7. The CDR3 covers 15 residues. In nucleotides, the CDR3 is TGTGCCAGTAGCCCAGACAGGGGAGGGAACACTGAAGCTTTCTTT. Translation gives CASSPDRGGNTEAFF.

CDR3 protein: CASSPSETEAFF. The CDR3 DNA is TGTGCCAGCAGTCCGTCTGAGACTGAAGCTTTCTTT. The chain carries TRBV12-3 or TRBV12-4 and TRBJ1-1; D gene uncertain. The germline V and J ends were trimmed by 5 bases and 5 bases, with 9 bases remaining between them. CDR3 length equals 12 residues.

This sequence joins TRBV3-1 (or the pseudogene TRBV3-2) and TRBJ2-3; 7 positions match TRBD2. The CDR3 is 14 amino acids. Germline CDR1 LGHDT, CDR2 YNNKEL (reference sequence). The V and J ends lost 3 bases and 5 bases, in that order; junction bases with no gene match: 5. CDR3 amino acids: CASSHGGRQDTQYF. The CDR3 DNA sequence: TGTGCCAGCAGCCATGGCGGGAGACAAGATACGCAGTATTTT.

This sequence joins TRBV2 and TRBJ1-4; 10 bases match TRBD1. CDR1 SNHLY and CDR2 FYNNEI come from the germline V gene. Losses at the gene ends were 5 bases for V and 10 bases for J; bases not matched to a gene: 10. The CDR3 consists of 15 residues. CDR3 amino acids: CASSSGTGASGKLFF. Written as DNA, the CDR3 is TGTGCCAGCAGTTCCGGGACAGGGGCGTCGGGAAAACTGTTTTTT.

The CDR3 DNA is TGCGCCAGCAGCTTGGAACGGGAGGGCCCCTTCTTC. This sequence encodes CASSLEREGPFF. J is TRBJ2-1 and V is TRBV5-1; 8 nucleotides align to TRBD2. The CDR3 is made up of 12 amino acids. Looked up from germline, CDR1 is SGHRS and CDR2 is YFSETQ. V lost 0 bases and J lost 16; bases outside the gene matches: 6.

The V gene is TRBV6-5, the J gene TRBJ2-5; the match to TRBD2 covers 12 bases. With V trimmed by 4 bases and J by 0 bases, 0 bases remained unmatched. Germline V gene data show CDR1 as MNHEY and CDR2 as SVGAGI. This CDR3 is built from 15 residues. The CDR3 DNA sequence: TGTGCCAGCAGTTCTAGCGGGAGGGACCAAGAGACCCAGTACTTC. Its translation: CASSSSGRDQETQYF.

The chain combines TRBV5-1 with TRBJ1-3; 11 nucleotides match TRBD1. Per the germline V gene, CDR1 is SGHRS and CDR2 is YFSETQ. The CDR3 is 16 amino acids. The junction had 5 bases not matched to a gene; V was cut back by 4 bases and J by 2 bases. The DNA of the CDR3 is TGCGCCAGCAGCCAAACGGGACAGGGGGCTGGAAACACCATATATTTT. The encoded protein is CASSQTGQGAGNTIYF.

This chain uses TRBV28 with TRBJ2-1, with no clear D. The CDR3 has 12 residues. Trimming removed 5 bases at V and 8 bases at J, with 10 bases between. Germline lookup yields CDR1 MDHEN and CDR2 SYDVKM. CDR3: CASSIQVDEQFF. The CDR3, as DNA: TGTGCCAGCAGTATACAAGTTGATGAGCAGTTCTTC.